This note documents a single T cell receptor beta chain sequence. The CDR3 runs to 15 residues. CDR1 and CDR2 (germline): SGHNT, YYREEE (reference sequence). The V segment lost 5 bases and the J segment 7 bases; nucleotides outside the gene matches: 9. TCRdb's table, derived via immunoSEQ multiplex PCR, lists solely in-frame clones and lacks some. The sample yields some 200,000 clones, around 94% seen once. These data are taken from a study of control samples from healthy donors and cancer patients. The TCR originated in a man aged 50-59 years in good health. The sequencing sample was made of blood. The V call is TRBV5-4, the J call TRBJ2-1; 10 positions match TRBD1. CDR3 DNA sequence: TGTGCCAGCAGACGGGACAGGGGATTCGGTAATGAGCAGTTCTTC. It is translated as CASRRDRGFGNEQFF.